Listed below are T cell receptor beta chains from one sample, sequenced in a study of OX40 agonist ivuxolimab in advanced cancers. The method was immunoSEQ multiplex PCR; TCRdb's version includes in-frame clones alone and lacks a portion of them. The sample includes 65,000 to 90,000 clones, approximately 86% of them seen just once. The input for sequencing was CD4+ or CD8+ T cells sorted from blood, taken in a trial of the OX40 agonist ivuxolimab. The receptors originated from an adult with an advanced solid tumor such as melanoma, head and neck, liver or kidney cancer. Both conserved end residues are part of each CDR3. The D gene is left open where the match is weak. Clone size is not always given. Where it is, it says once, few, many or a class for expanded clones.

j_gene,d_gene,v_gene,abundance,CDR3aa,CDR3nt
TRBJ2-7,-,TRBV5-1,-,CASSPLGSGEQYF,TGCGCCAGCAGCCCGCTGGGCTCGGGGGAGCAGTACTTC
TRBJ1-6,TRBD1,TRBV4-3,-,CASSQGQGNSPLHF,TGCGCCAGCAGCCAAGGACAGGGTAATTCACCCCTCCACTTT
TRBJ2-7,-,TRBV6-5,-,CASSYDHGTYEQYF,TGTGCCAGCAGTTACGACCACGGTACCTACGAGCAGTACTTC
TRBJ1-1,-,TRBV5-4,-,CASSLDPMNTEAFF,TGTGCCAGCAGCTTGGATCCTATGAACACTGAAGCTTTCTTT
TRBJ2-3,-,TRBV6-5,-,CASSYRTTKSTDTQYF,TGTGCCAGCAGTTACAGAACTACCAAAAGCACAGATACGCAGTATTTT
TRBJ2-3,TRBD2,TRBV5-4,-,CASSLGTSGRMDTQYF,TGTGCCAGCAGCTTGGGGACTAGCGGGAGGATGGATACGCAGTATTTT
TRBJ2-2,-,TRBV5-1,once,CASSSDLNTGELFF,TGCGCCAGCAGCTCCGACTTGAACACCGGGGAGCTGTTTTTT
TRBJ2-7,TRBD2,TRBV6-6,once,CASIRAGGHEQYF,TGTGCCAGCATAAGAGCGGGAGGACACGAGCAGTACTTC
TRBJ2-2,-,TRBV5-1,-,CASSSRGNTGELFF,TGCGCCAGCAGCTCGCGGGGGAACACCGGGGAGCTGTTTTTT
TRBJ2-3,-,TRBV27,-,CASSSRLRTPRAPDTQYF,TGTGCCAGCAGTTCCCGTTTAAGGACCCCCCGGGCCCCAGATACGCAGTATTTT
TRBJ2-2,-,TRBV4-3,-,CASSPSGSLQGELFF,TGCGCCAGCAGCCCATCAGGCTCCTTACAAGGGGAGCTGTTTTTT
TRBJ2-7,-,TRBV28,-,CASTGGGAYEQYF,TGTGCCAGCACCGGGGGCGGTGCCTACGAGCAGTACTTC
TRBJ1-6,TRBD1,TRBV4-1,-,CASSRMGQGDNSPLHF,TGCGCCAGCAGCCGAATGGGACAGGGGGATAATTCACCCCTCCACTTT
TRBJ2-1,-,TRBV19,-,CASSKGRANPLKFF,TGTGCCAGTAGTAAGGGGCGAGCGAACCCCCTGAAGTTCTTC
TRBJ2-2,-,TRBV6-5,-,CASSIQNPTGELFF,TGTGCCAGCAGTATTCAGAACCCCACCGGGGAGCTGTTTTTT
TRBJ1-1,-,TRBV4-1,-,CASSQVRVGMNTEAFF,TGCGCCAGCAGCCAAGTCCGGGTGGGGATGAACACTGAAGCTTTCTTT
TRBJ1-4,-,TRBV7-9,-,CASSLGTHNEKLFF,TGTGCCAGCAGCTTAGGGACACATAATGAAAAACTGTTTTTT
TRBJ1-1,-,TRBV28,once,CASSSLGGTEAFF,TGTGCCAGCAGCAGCCTAGGTGGGACTGAAGCTTTCTTT
TRBJ2-7,-,TRBV7-9,-,CASSLMRGSYEQYF,TGTGCCAGCAGCTTAATGAGGGGCTCCTACGAGCAGTACTTC
TRBJ2-7,TRBD2,TRBV10-1,few,CASSGSLAGTYEQYF,TGCGCCAGCAGTGGGTCGCTAGCGGGGACCTACGAGCAGTACTTC
TRBJ1-1,TRBD1,TRBV28,-,CASSSRTGNTEAFF,TGTGCCAGCAGTTCCAGGACAGGCAACACTGAAGCTTTCTTT
TRBJ1-2,-,TRBV9,-,CASREGSYEREGYTF,TGTGCCAGCAGGGAGGGATCTTACGAGAGGGAGGGCTACACCTTC
TRBJ1-1,-,TRBV5-6,-,CASSFIEGYTEAFF,TGTGCCAGCAGCTTTATAGAGGGGTACACTGAAGCTTTCTTT
TRBJ2-7,TRBD1,TRBV29-1,once,CSVPGQGTEQYF,TGCAGCGTTCCGGGACAGGGGACCGAGCAGTACTTC
TRBJ1-2,-,TRBV5-1,-,CASSVDPGSRGYTF,TGCGCCAGCAGCGTGGACCCGGGTTCCAGGGGCTACACCTTC
TRBJ2-7,-,TRBV7-8,-,CASSSRRVYEQYF,TGTGCCAGCAGCTCCCGTCGGGTCTACGAGCAGTACTTC
TRBJ2-7,-,TRBV30,-,CAWGPGPYEQYF,TGTGCCTGGGGGCCGGGACCCTACGAGCAGTACTTC
TRBJ2-1,-,TRBV10-3,-,CAISEQDREGDEQFF,TGTGCCATCAGTGAGCAGGACAGGGAGGGGGATGAGCAGTTCTTC
TRBJ1-1,-,TRBV5-8,few,CASSLGQLMNTEAFF,TGTGCCAGCAGCTTGGGACAGCTCATGAACACTGAAGCTTTCTTT
TRBJ2-7,-,TRBV28,-,CASSTTGGVSYEQYF,TGTGCCAGCAGTACTACAGGGGGGGTATCCTACGAGCAGTACTTC
TRBJ2-5,-,TRBV27,-,CASSPRPHALGGETQYF,TGTGCCAGCAGTCCCAGACCCCACGCACTCGGTGGGGAGACCCAGTACTTC
TRBJ2-1,TRBD2,TRBV5-1,once,CASSDPTSGLSYNEQFF,TGCGCCAGCAGCGACCCTACTAGCGGGCTTTCCTACAATGAGCAGTTCTTC
TRBJ1-2,-,TRBV19,-,CASTKKRGGQANYGYTF,TGTGCTAGTACCAAAAAGAGGGGGGGCCAAGCTAACTATGGCTACACCTTC
TRBJ2-7,-,TRBV2,once,CASSEGLGEQYF,TGTGCCAGCAGTGAAGGCCTTGGCGAGCAGTACTTC
TRBJ1-5,-,TRBV6-5,once,CASQPWGSNQPQHF,TGTGCCAGCCAGCCCTGGGGTAGCAATCAGCCCCAGCATTTT
TRBJ1-2,TRBD1,TRBV28,-,CASSFSRTGDDYTF,TGTGCCAGCAGTTTTTCGAGGACAGGGGACGACTACACCTTC
TRBJ2-1,TRBD1,TRBV5-1,-,CASSGQGDNEQFF,TGCGCCAGCAGTGGACAGGGGGACAATGAGCAGTTCTTC
TRBJ2-2,-,TRBV30,-,CAWSPPGAGNAGELFF,TGTGCCTGGAGTCCCCCGGGAGCAGGCAATGCCGGGGAGCTGTTTTTT
TRBJ2-2,TRBD1,TRBV7-2,-,CASSPVTGAGELFF,TGTGCCAGCAGCCCAGTAACAGGGGCCGGGGAGCTGTTTTTT
TRBJ1-2,-,TRBV9,-,CASSVGSSYGYTF,TGTGCCAGCAGCGTAGGTAGTTCCTATGGCTACACCTTC
TRBJ1-2,-,TRBV5-1,-,CASTRGGEYGYTF,TGCGCCAGCACCAGAGGAGGGGAGTATGGCTACACCTTC
TRBJ1-6,TRBD1,TRBV10-3,-,CAISNGQVNSPLHF,TGTGCCATCAGCAACGGACAGGTTAATTCACCCCTCCACTTT
TRBJ1-2,TRBD1,TRBV4-1,-,CASSQDPGRGLYGYTF,TGCGCCAGCAGCCAAGATCCTGGCAGGGGGCTCTATGGCTACACCTTC
TRBJ1-1,TRBD1,TRBV5-4,-,CASSPGQGDDTEAFF,TGTGCCAGCAGCCCGGGACAGGGAGACGACACTGAAGCTTTCTTT
TRBJ2-1,-,TRBV2,-,CASNTHLWNEQFF,TGTGCCAGCAACACCCATTTGTGGAATGAGCAGTTCTTC